This is a list of T cell receptor beta chains from one sample in a study of response to subunit inactivated influenza vaccine. Each CDR3 protein gets one entry after TCRdb re-called the RT-PCR reads with MiXCR. The sample consists of about 180,000 distinct CDR3 sequences, 9.2% of them appearing once. This sample comprised non-naive T cells sorted from PBMCs, obtained on the day of vaccination. Receptor source: a man in his fifties who received an inactivated influenza vaccine. The CDR3 runs from the conserved cysteine through the conserved F or W. The D gene is left open where the match is weak. Clone size is shown for a subset of rows, as once, few, many or a class of expanded clone.

abundance | j_gene | d_gene | v_gene | CDR3nt | CDR3aa
few | TRBJ2-7 | TRBD1 | TRBV2 | TGTGCCAGCAGATACCTGACAGGGTTCGCCTACGAGCAGTACTTC | CASRYLTGFAYEQYF
many | TRBJ1-1 | - | TRBV29-1 | TGCAGCGTACAACTCGACACCACGAACACTGAAGCTTTCTTT | CSVQLDTTNTEAFF
few | TRBJ2-5 | - | TRBV4-1 | TGCGCCAGCAGCCCCGAGGCCAGGCAAGAGACCCAGTACTTC | CASSPEARQETQYF
- | TRBJ2-7 | - | TRBV20-1 | TGCAGTGCTCGACGGATGGTCGGCAGCCCCTACGAGCAGTACTTC | CSARRMVGSPYEQYF
few | TRBJ2-4 | - | TRBV20-1 | TGCAGTGCAAGGCCCCCAGGAGGGGGCCCGGGAGCCAAAAACATTCAGTACTTC | CSARPPGGGPGAKNIQYF
- | TRBJ1-5 | TRBD1 | TRBV12-3/TRBV12-4 | TGTGCCAGCAGTTTTGGGACAGGGATGTATAATCAGCCCCAGCATTTT | CASSFGTGMYNQPQHF
few | TRBJ2-2 | TRBD2 | TRBV4-2 | TGTGCCAGCAGCCGCGGGGGACTAGCGGACACCGGGGAGCTGTTTTTT | CASSRGGLADTGELFF
few | TRBJ2-7 | - | TRBV19 | TGTGCCAGTAGACCCTCGGACAGTCTCTCCTACGAGCAGTACTTC | CASRPSDSLSYEQYF
- | TRBJ1-4 | - | TRBV9 | TGTGCCAGCAGCTCCCAGGGGACTAATGAAAAACTGTTTTTT | CASSSQGTNEKLFF
many | TRBJ2-5 | - | TRBV4-3 | TGCGCCAGCAGCCAAGCGTGGGGGCCCCAAGAGACCCAGTACTTC | CASSQAWGPQETQYF
many | TRBJ1-1 | - | TRBV12-3/TRBV12-4 | TGTGCCAGCAGGCCCGCGTCGTGGAACACTGAAGCTTTCTTT | CASRPASWNTEAFF
- | TRBJ2-7 | TRBD1 | TRBV2 | TGTGCCAGCAGTGAATTTGGGGACAGGCTGACCTCCTACGAGCAGTACTTC | CASSEFGDRLTSYEQYF
many | TRBJ1-2 | - | TRBV9 | TGTGCCAGCAGCGCTTATTATAGCTCGGTGGCAGGCTTACGCTATGGCTACACCTTC | CASSAYYSSVAGLRYGYTF
many | TRBJ2-2 | TRBD1 | TRBV5-1 | TGCGCCAGCAGCTTATACTTAATCGGGACAGCCGGGGAGCTGTTTTTT | CASSLYLIGTAGELFF
many | TRBJ1-6 | - | TRBV5-1 | TGCGCCAGCAGGGTCAGCTCCTATAATTCACCCCTCCACTTT | CASRVSSYNSPLHF
many | TRBJ2-1 | - | TRBV5-1 | TGCGCCAGCAGCTTGTGGCCGGGGGCCACGGGGGTCCCTAGCTCCTACAATGAGCAGTTCTTC | CASSLWPGATGVPSSYNEQFF
- | TRBJ2-7 | - | TRBV6-1 | TGTGCCAGCAGCCGCAGCGGCTCCTACGAGCAGTACTTC | CASSRSGSYEQYF
- | TRBJ2-1 | TRBD2 | TRBV20-1 | TGCAGTGCTAGGAGACTAGCGGGGATATACAATGAGCAGTTCTTC | CSARRLAGIYNEQFF
- | TRBJ2-5 | TRBD2 | TRBV9 | TGTGCCAGCGCACCTCGTGGGGGGGACCAAGAGACCCAGTACTTC | CASAPRGGDQETQYF
- | TRBJ1-1 | - | TRBV19 | TGTGCCAGTAGCGGAAACCGGGACACCGCGGCAGCTTTCTTT | CASSGNRDTAAAFF
many | TRBJ2-7 | TRBD2 | TRBV20-1 | TGCAGTGCTAGAGATGTCACTAGCGGGGTTTACGAGCAGTACTTC | CSARDVTSGVYEQYF
- | TRBJ2-1 | - | TRBV27 | TGTGCCAGCAGCGGGGCATTACTCAGCTCCTACAATGAGCAGTTCTTC | CASSGALLSSYNEQFF
- | TRBJ1-1 | - | TRBV7-2 | TGTGCCAGCAGCCCCCGAGGGATCCGGGGGACTGAAGCTTTCTTT | CASSPRGIRGTEAFF
- | TRBJ2-1 | - | TRBV5-6 | TGTGCCAGCAGCTTGGTCGGGGGAGGGGGTTACAATGAGCAGTTCTTC | CASSLVGGGGYNEQFF
many | TRBJ2-1 | TRBD1 | TRBV20-1 | TGCAGTGCTGCCCCGACAGGGGGTTACAATGAGCAGTTCTTC | CSAAPTGGYNEQFF
- | TRBJ2-1 | - | TRBV7-9 | TGTGCCAGCAGTCCCGACAGGTCCGCGCCACTCTACAATGAGCAGTTCTTC | CASSPDRSAPLYNEQFF
few | TRBJ1-2 | - | TRBV7-2 | TGTGCCAGCAGCTCCCCCCGCAGGTTTGGCTACACCTTC | CASSSPRRFGYTF
- | TRBJ2-1 | TRBD2 | TRBV2 | TGTGCCTGCAGCTGTGTGCCTGTCGGCGGGAGGATACCCTACAATGAGCAGTTCTTC | CACSCVPVGGRIPYNEQFF
few | TRBJ2-7 | TRBD2 | TRBV9 | TGTGCCAGCAGCGTAGCGGCTAGCGGACCCTACGAGCAGTACTTC | CASSVAASGPYEQYF
few | TRBJ2-5 | - | TRBV28 | TGTGCCAGCAGCACCCGTGGGAGATCCGTTGAGACCCAGTACTTC | CASSTRGRSVETQYF
few | TRBJ2-5 | - | TRBV6-6 | TGTGCCAGCAGTACAGGCCCCCAAGAGACCCAGTACTTC | CASSTGPQETQYF
few | TRBJ2-2 | - | TRBV3-1 | TGTGCCAGCAGCCAAGTCGCTCAGGGTGCCGGGGAGCTGTTTTTT | CASSQVAQGAGELFF
- | TRBJ2-7 | TRBD2 | TRBV4-2 | TGTGCCAGCAGCACACGGACTAGCGGGAGTGGCGAGCAGTACTTC | CASSTRTSGSGEQYF
many | TRBJ2-3 | TRBD2 | TRBV12-3/TRBV12-4 | TGTGCCAGCAGCCGAGGACTAGGCCTTGGGGCAGATACGCAGTATTTT | CASSRGLGLGADTQYF
- | TRBJ2-7 | - | TRBV5-1 | TGCGCCAGCAGCTTGGTCCAGGTCTCGGACGAGCAGTACTTC | CASSLVQVSDEQYF
few | TRBJ2-5 | TRBD2 | TRBV12-3/TRBV12-4 | TGTGCCAGCGGAGGACTAGCGGGGGGGCCCCAAGAGACCCAGTACTTC | CASGGLAGGPQETQYF
- | TRBJ2-2 | - | TRBV3-1 | TGTGCCAGCAGCCACTCCGGGGCAGGGTCCGGGGAGCTGTTTTTT | CASSHSGAGSGELFF
many | TRBJ2-3 | - | TRBV10-3 | TGTGCCATCAGTGCAACAGCAGGCACAGATACGCAGTATTTT | CAISATAGTDTQYF
many | TRBJ2-1 | - | TRBV11-2 | TGTGCCAGCAGGTTTTCAAGGGGTGAGCAGTTCTTC | CASRFSRGEQFF
many | TRBJ1-2 | - | TRBV27 | TGTGCCAGCAGTTTACTCGGGGCTAACTATGGCTACACCTTC | CASSLLGANYGYTF
few | TRBJ2-7 | - | TRBV5-4 | TGTGCCAGCAGCTACCAGGGTTCCTACGAGCAGTACTTC | CASSYQGSYEQYF
many | TRBJ1-5 | - | TRBV6-6 | TGTGCCAGCAGCAGACAGGGCAATCAGCCCCAGCATTTT | CASSRQGNQPQHF
- | TRBJ2-6 | TRBD2 | TRBV25-1 | TGTGCCAGCAGTGATGGGCTCGGCGGCGGGAGAACTGGGGCCAACGTCCTGACTTTC | CASSDGLGGGRTGANVLTF
- | TRBJ2-1 | - | TRBV7-2 | TGTGCCAGCAGCTTAGCGTTTGTCTACAATGAGCAGTTCTTC | CASSLAFVYNEQFF
many | TRBJ2-1 | TRBD2 | TRBV7-9 | TGTGCCAGCAGCACCTATGGCGGGGGGGATTACAATGAGCAGTTCTTC | CASSTYGGGDYNEQFF
few | TRBJ2-7 | - | TRBV4-2 | TGTGCCAGCAGCCAAGTCATGGGTATCTACGAGCAGTACTTC | CASSQVMGIYEQYF
few | TRBJ2-3 | TRBD2 | TRBV25-1 | TGTGCCAGCAGTGATCATCCTAGCGGGAGGGCATCAGATACGCAGTATTTT | CASSDHPSGRASDTQYF